A selection of T cell receptor beta chains follows, all from one sample in a study of tumor-infiltrating lymphocytes in localized non-small cell lung cancer. Profiled with immunoSEQ multiplex PCR; TCRdb holds only in-frame clones, not every one. The sample includes some 15,000 clones, 40% to 45% of them seen just once. The source material was lung tumor tissue. The origin of the receptors is a human donor with non-small cell lung cancer. CDR3s include the opening cysteine and the closing phenylalanine or tryptophan. The order of the fields is D gene, V gene, clone size, J gene, CDR3 DNA, CDR3 protein. The D gene is left open where the match is weak. Clone sizes are given selectively: once, few, many, or a class where the clone is expanded.

.	TRBV7-3	.	TRBJ2-1	TGTGCCAGCAGCGCCCAGGGTTCAGGTGAGCAGTTCTTC	CASSAQGSGEQFF
TRBD2	TRBV2	.	TRBJ2-1	TGTGCCAGCAGTCTCATAGCGGGGTCCTACAATGAGCAGTTCTTC	CASSLIAGSYNEQFF
TRBD1	TRBV19	.	TRBJ2-1	TGTGCCAGCCGCAGACAGGGCCGCAGCGGTGAGCAGTTCTTC	CASRRQGRSGEQFF
.	TRBV19	.	TRBJ2-1	TGTGCCAGTAGTTCAAAGGTGTCCTACAATGAGCAGTTCTTC	CASSSKVSYNEQFF
TRBD1	TRBV5-1	.	TRBJ2-7	TGCGCCAGCAACACAGGGGCGAGCTCCTACGAGCAGTACTTC	CASNTGASSYEQYF
TRBD1	TRBV6-6	few	TRBJ1-2	TGTGCCAGCAGTCAGACAGGGAATGGCTACACCTTC	CASSQTGNGYTF
.	TRBV7-9	few	TRBJ2-1	TGTGCCAGCAGCCCCCTTACCTACAATGAGCAGTTCTTC	CASSPLTYNEQFF
TRBD1	TRBV25-1	.	TRBJ1-6	TGTGCCAGCAGTCCCCTGACAGGGTGGAATTCACCCCTCCACTTT	CASSPLTGWNSPLHF
.	TRBV28	.	TRBJ1-5	TGTGCCAGCAGTTTGCCAGGCGCGGGCAATCAGCCCCAGCATTTT	CASSLPGAGNQPQHF
TRBD1	TRBV5-1	.	TRBJ2-6	TGCGCCAGCAGCTCACAGGGGGCCTACTCTGGGGCCAACGTCCTGACTTTC	CASSSQGAYSGANVLTF